The rows below give T cell receptor beta chains drawn from one sample of a study of OX40 agonist ivuxolimab in advanced cancers. Some clones are missing from TCRdb's copy, which holds only in-frame ones; the method was immunoSEQ multiplex PCR. Altogether roughly 72,000 clones are present, roughly nine tenths being singletons, with the ten largest covering more than 9.5%. The material was CD4+ or CD8+ T cells sorted from blood, obtained in a trial of the OX40 agonist ivuxolimab. These receptors were obtained from an adult with an advanced solid tumor such as melanoma, head and neck, liver or kidney cancer. Both conserved end residues are part of each CDR3. D genes are given only for firm matches. For some rows the clone size is stated as once, few or many, or as a class when expanded; others skip it.

NA,NA,TRBV28,TRBJ1-2,TGTGCCAGCAGTTTATTAGACACAAACTATGGCTACACCTTC,CASSLLDTNYGYTF
NA,NA,TRBV19,TRBJ1-5,TGTGCCAGTAGTATAGGCCTTGGGGGACAGCCCCAGCATTTT,CASSIGLGGQPQHF
TRBD1,once,TRBV5-1,TRBJ1-2,TGCGCCAGCAGCTTGGGTGGGACAGACTATGGCTACACCTTC,CASSLGGTDYGYTF
TRBD1,NA,TRBV11-2,TRBJ1-2,TGTGCCAGCAGCTTAGTAGGACAGGGAAACTATGGCTACACCTTC,CASSLVGQGNYGYTF
NA,NA,TRBV27,TRBJ2-3,TGTGCCAGTGGGAGGGATACGCAGTATTTT,CASGRDTQYF
NA,NA,TRBV18,TRBJ1-3,TGTGCCAGCTCACCGACGGGGCCATCGTCCTCTGGAAACACCATATATTTT,CASSPTGPSSSGNTIYF
TRBD1,NA,TRBV5-1,TRBJ2-5,TGCGCCAGCAGCCTGGACAGGGGTTGGGAGACCCAGTACTTC,CASSLDRGWETQYF
NA,NA,TRBV6-5,TRBJ1-5,TGTGCCAGCAGTTACTCGGGGGCCGTTAATCAGCCCCAGCATTTT,CASSYSGAVNQPQHF
NA,NA,TRBV2,TRBJ2-1,TGTGCCAGCAGTGAATTTAGGCAGGCTTTTAGTGAGCAGTTCTTC,CASSEFRQAFSEQFF
NA,NA,TRBV6-1,TRBJ1-2,TGTGCCAGCAGGCGGACAGCCTCTGGCTACACCTTC,CASRRTASGYTF
NA,NA,TRBV6-5,TRBJ2-4,TGTGCCAGCAGTTACGCGCCCCCGCGGGACGGGAACATTCAGTACTTC,CASSYAPPRDGNIQYF
NA,NA,TRBV2,TRBJ2-2,TGTGCCAGCAACGGGTACCACACCGGGGAGCTGTTTTTT,CASNGYHTGELFF
NA,once,TRBV25-1,TRBJ2-5,TGTGCCAGCAGTGACCGGAAGAGACTAGAGGAGACCCAGTACTTC,CASSDRKRLEETQYF
NA,NA,TRBV6-6,TRBJ2-7,TGTGCCAGCAGGGAGTTGAGCTCCTACGAGCAGTACTTC,CASRELSSYEQYF
TRBD1,once,TRBV28,TRBJ1-1,TGTGCCAGCAGTCCGGACAGGAGCGCGTGGGGGGGGACTGAAGCTTTCTTT,CASSPDRSAWGGTEAFF
TRBD1,NA,TRBV4-2,TRBJ1-3,TGTGCCAGCAGCCAAGATACAGGGGTGAGCTCTGGAAACACCATATATTTT,CASSQDTGVSSGNTIYF
NA,NA,TRBV28,TRBJ2-7,TGTGCCAGCAAGAGTACCTACGAGCAGTACTTC,CASKSTYEQYF
NA,NA,TRBV6-6,TRBJ2-7,TGTGCCAGCAGTTACGACAGGTCCTACGAGCAGTACTTC,CASSYDRSYEQYF
NA,NA,TRBV10-3,TRBJ1-1,TGTGCCATCAGTGAGTCAAGATCGCGCAGGGAAGGCGAAGCTTTCTTT,CAISESRSRREGEAFF
NA,few,TRBV7-6,TRBJ1-4,TGTGCCAGCAGCTTAGATTGGGGGTCGGGGGAAAAACTGTTTTTT,CASSLDWGSGEKLFF
NA,NA,TRBV19,TRBJ2-3,TGTGCCAGTAGTATTTCTAGGAACACAGATACGCAGTATTTT,CASSISRNTDTQYF
TRBD2,NA,TRBV7-9,TRBJ2-5,TGTGCCAGCAGCAATAGCCTAGCGGGGGCTACGGCCCAGTACTTC,CASSNSLAGATAQYF
TRBD1,NA,TRBV10-2,TRBJ1-2,TGCGCCAGCAGTGAGTGGACAGGGGTTGGCTACACCTTC,CASSEWTGVGYTF
NA,once,TRBV6-6,TRBJ2-1,TGTGCCAGCACCGAGACCGCATACAATGAGCAGTTCTTC,CASTETAYNEQFF
NA,NA,TRBV29-1,TRBJ2-5,TGCAGCGTTCAACCGGGTCGAGGGTGGGAGACCCAGTACTTC,CSVQPGRGWETQYF
NA,NA,TRBV19,TRBJ1-2,TGTGCCAGTAGTTCCCCCGGGAAAACCTATGGCTACACCTTC,CASSSPGKTYGYTF
TRBD1,NA,TRBV9,TRBJ1-4,TGTGCCAGCAGCCCTAGACAGGGTGAAAAACTGTTTTTT,CASSPRQGEKLFF
NA,once,TRBV19,TRBJ1-4,TGTGCCAGTAGCAGGGGAAGGGAAAAACTGTTTTTT,CASSRGREKLFF
NA,NA,TRBV19,TRBJ1-4,TGTGCCAGTAGTGAGGGGTTCGAAAAACTGTTTTTT,CASSEGFEKLFF
TRBD2,NA,TRBV10-3,TRBJ2-5,TGTGCCATCAGTGAGTCGGGGGGGGAAGAGACCCAGTACTTC,CAISESGGEETQYF
NA,NA,TRBV5-4,TRBJ2-7,TGTGCCAGCAGCCTCCTACGCCTCGGGAGGCAGTACTTC,CASSLLRLGRQYF
NA,NA,TRBV29-1,TRBJ2-3,TGCAGCGTTGAGGGGGCTGCGGATTTCTCCTACGCAGATACGCAGTATTTT,CSVEGAADFSYADTQYF
NA,NA,TRBV5-1,TRBJ1-2,TGCGCCAGCAGCTTGCAGACAGGAGCAGGCTATGGCTACACCTTC,CASSLQTGAGYGYTF
NA,NA,TRBV30,TRBJ2-7,TGTGCCTGGAAAGGGGGTGCCTTCTTCTACGAGCAGTACTTC,CAWKGGAFFYEQYF
NA,once,TRBV27,TRBJ1-1,TGTGCCAGCAGGGACCCCCCCACTGAAGCTTTCTTT,CASRDPPTEAFF
TRBD2,NA,TRBV18,TRBJ2-7,TGTGCCAGCTCACCAAGAGGCGCAGCGGGAGGGCTCTACGAGCAGTACTTC,CASSPRGAAGGLYEQYF
NA,NA,TRBV18,TRBJ1-1,TGTGCCAGCTCACCAATTGTACGGAACACTGAAGCTTTCTTT,CASSPIVRNTEAFF
TRBD1,NA,TRBV10-3,TRBJ2-7,TGTGCCATCAGTGAGGATATCAGGGGGTTTCCCTACGAGCAGTACTTC,CAISEDIRGFPYEQYF
TRBD2,NA,TRBV6-6,TRBJ2-2,TGTGCCAGCACTTCCGGGGGGGGCGGTCTAGCCGGGGAGCTGTTTTTT,CASTSGGGGLAGELFF
NA,few,TRBV27,TRBJ1-5,TGTGCCAGCAGTTTCCAGGGCAATCAGCCCCAGCATTTT,CASSFQGNQPQHF
TRBD1,once,TRBV5-1,TRBJ1-1,TGCGCCAGCAGCTCCAACCCAGGGGGCAACACTGAAGCTTTCTTT,CASSSNPGGNTEAFF
TRBD2,NA,TRBV27,TRBJ2-3,TGTGCCAGCAGTTTTTTAGCGGGAGGGGGCACAGATACGCAGTATTTT,CASSFLAGGGTDTQYF
NA,NA,TRBV28,TRBJ2-3,TGTGCCAGCAGTTTAATAACTTTAAGGGGCACAGATACGCAGTATTTT,CASSLITLRGTDTQYF
TRBD1,NA,TRBV7-9,TRBJ1-4,TGTGCCAGCAGCTCGACAGGGTATGAAAAACTGTTTTTT,CASSSTGYEKLFF
TRBD2,NA,TRBV5-4,TRBJ2-3,TGTGCCAGCGCACCTAAATCTAGCGGGTGGAACACAGATACGCAGTATTTT,CASAPKSSGWNTDTQYF
TRBD2,NA,TRBV29-1,TRBJ2-1,TGCAGCGGGGGACTAGCGGGAGTGTACAATGAGCAGTTCTTC,CSGGLAGVYNEQFF
NA,NA,TRBV19,TRBJ1-2,TGTGCCAGTAGTATTTTCTCAAGACGTGGCTACACCTTC,CASSIFSRRGYTF
TRBD2,NA,TRBV18,TRBJ2-3,TGTGCCAGCTCACCAAGGACTAGCGGGGGGGCAGATACGCAGTATTTT,CASSPRTSGGADTQYF
NA,NA,TRBV15,TRBJ2-3,TGTGCCACCAGCAGAGCGAAAACAGACTGGGATACGCAGTATTTT,CATSRAKTDWDTQYF
NA,NA,TRBV28,TRBJ1-2,TGTGCCAGCAGTTTCAGGGAAACTAACTATGGCTACACCTTC,CASSFRETNYGYTF